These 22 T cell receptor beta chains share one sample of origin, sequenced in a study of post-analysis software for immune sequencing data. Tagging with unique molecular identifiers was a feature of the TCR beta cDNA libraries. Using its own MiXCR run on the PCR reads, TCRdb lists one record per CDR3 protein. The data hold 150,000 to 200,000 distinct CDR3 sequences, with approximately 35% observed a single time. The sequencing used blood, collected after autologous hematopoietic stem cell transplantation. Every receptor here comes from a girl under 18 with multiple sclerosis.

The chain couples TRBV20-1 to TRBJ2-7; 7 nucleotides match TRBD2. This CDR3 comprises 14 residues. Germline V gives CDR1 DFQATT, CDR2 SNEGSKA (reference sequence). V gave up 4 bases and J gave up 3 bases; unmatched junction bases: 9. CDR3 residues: CSAKVGGVDYEQYF. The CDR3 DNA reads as TGCAGTGCTAAAGTGGGAGGGGTGGACTACGAGCAGTACTTC.

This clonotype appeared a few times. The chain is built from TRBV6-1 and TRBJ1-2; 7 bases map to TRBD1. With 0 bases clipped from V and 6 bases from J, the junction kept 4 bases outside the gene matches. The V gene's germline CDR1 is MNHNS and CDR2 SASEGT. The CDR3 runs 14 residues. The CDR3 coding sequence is TGTGCCAGCAGTGAAGCAGGACAGGAGAATGGCTACACCTTC. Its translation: CASSEAGQENGYTF.

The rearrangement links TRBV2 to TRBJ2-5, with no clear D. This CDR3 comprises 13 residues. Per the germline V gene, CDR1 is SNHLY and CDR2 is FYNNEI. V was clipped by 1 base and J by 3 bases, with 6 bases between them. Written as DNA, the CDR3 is TGTGCCAGCAGTGAAGGGCAGAAAGAGACCCAGTACTTC. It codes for CASSEGQKETQYF.

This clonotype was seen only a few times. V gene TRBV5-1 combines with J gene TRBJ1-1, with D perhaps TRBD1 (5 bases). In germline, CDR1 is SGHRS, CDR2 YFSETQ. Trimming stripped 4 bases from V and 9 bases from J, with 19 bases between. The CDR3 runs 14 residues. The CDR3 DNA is TGCGCCAGCAGCGAAGAGAGAGGGACTGAAAAAGCTTTCTTT. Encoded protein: CASSEERGTEKAFF. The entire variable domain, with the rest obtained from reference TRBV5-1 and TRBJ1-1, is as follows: KAGVTQTPRYLIKTRGQQVTLSCSPISGHRSVSWYQQTPGQGLQFLFEYFSETQRNKGNFPGRFSGRQFSNSRSEMNVSTLELGDSALYLCASSEERGTEKAFFGQGTRLTVV.

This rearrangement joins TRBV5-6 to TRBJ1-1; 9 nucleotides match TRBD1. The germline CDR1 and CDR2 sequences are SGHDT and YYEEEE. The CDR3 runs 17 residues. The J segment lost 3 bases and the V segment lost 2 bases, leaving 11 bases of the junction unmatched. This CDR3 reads CASSLRTGDYWYTEAFF. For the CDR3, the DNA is TGTGCCAGCAGCTTACGGACAGGGGATTATTGGTACACTGAAGCTTTCTTT.

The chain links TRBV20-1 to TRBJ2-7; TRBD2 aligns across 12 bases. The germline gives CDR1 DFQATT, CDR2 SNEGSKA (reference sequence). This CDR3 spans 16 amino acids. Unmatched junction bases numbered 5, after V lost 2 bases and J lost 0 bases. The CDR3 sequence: CSARSLAGGDSYEQYF. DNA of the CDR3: TGCAGTGCTAGAAGCCTAGCGGGAGGGGACTCCTACGAGCAGTACTTC.

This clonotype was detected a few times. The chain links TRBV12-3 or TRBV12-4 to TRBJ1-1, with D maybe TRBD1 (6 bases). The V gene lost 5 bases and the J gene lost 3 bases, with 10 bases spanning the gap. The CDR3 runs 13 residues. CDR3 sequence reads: CASSLQGHTEAFF. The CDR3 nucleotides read TGTGCCAGCAGTCTGCAGGGGCACACTGAAGCTTTCTTT.

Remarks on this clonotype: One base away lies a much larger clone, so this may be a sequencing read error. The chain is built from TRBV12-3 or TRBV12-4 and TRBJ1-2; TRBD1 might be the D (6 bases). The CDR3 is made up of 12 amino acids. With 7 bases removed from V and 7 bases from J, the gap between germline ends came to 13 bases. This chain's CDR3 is CASNPGGPGYTF. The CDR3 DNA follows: TGTGCCAGCAACCCCGGGGGGCCTGGCTACACCTTC.

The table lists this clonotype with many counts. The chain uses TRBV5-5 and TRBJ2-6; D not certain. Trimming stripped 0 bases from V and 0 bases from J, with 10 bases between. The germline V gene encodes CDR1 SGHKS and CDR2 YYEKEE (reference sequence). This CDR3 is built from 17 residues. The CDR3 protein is CASSLARLFSGANVLTF. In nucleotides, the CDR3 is TGTGCCAGCAGCTTGGCGAGGTTGTTCTCTGGGGCCAACGTCCTGACTTTC. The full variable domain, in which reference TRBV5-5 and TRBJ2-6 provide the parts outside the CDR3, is DAGVTQSPTHLIKTRGQQVTLRCSPISGHKSVSWYQQVLGQGPQFIFQYYEKEERGRGNFPDRFSARQFPNYSSELNVNALLLGDSALYLCASSLARLFSGANVLTFGAGSRLTVL.

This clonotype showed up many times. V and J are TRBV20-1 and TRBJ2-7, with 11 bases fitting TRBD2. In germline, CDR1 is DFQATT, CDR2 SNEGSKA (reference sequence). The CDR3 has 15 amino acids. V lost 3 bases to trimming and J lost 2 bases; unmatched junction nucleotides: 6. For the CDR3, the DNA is TGCAGTGCTAGCCAGGGACTAGCGGCGACCTACGAGCAGTACTTC. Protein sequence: CSASQGLAATYEQYF.

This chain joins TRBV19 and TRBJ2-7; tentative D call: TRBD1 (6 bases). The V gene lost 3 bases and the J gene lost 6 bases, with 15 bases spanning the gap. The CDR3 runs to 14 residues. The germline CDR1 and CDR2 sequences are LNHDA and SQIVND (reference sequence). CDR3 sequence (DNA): TGTGCCAGTAGTATGTTCGACAGGCTGTCCGAGCAGTACTTC. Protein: CASSMFDRLSEQYF.

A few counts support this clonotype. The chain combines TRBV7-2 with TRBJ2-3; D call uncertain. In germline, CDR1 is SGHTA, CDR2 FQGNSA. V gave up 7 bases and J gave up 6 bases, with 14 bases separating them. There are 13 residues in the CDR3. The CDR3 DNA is TGTGCCAGCACCCTCCCGGGCAGGGATACGCAGTATTTT. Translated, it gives CASTLPGRDTQYF.

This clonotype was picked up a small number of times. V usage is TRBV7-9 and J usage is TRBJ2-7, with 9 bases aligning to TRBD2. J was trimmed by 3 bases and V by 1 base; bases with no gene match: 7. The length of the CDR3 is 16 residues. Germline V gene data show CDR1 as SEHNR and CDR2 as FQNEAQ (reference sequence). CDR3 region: CASSLDWGGRGYEQYF. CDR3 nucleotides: TGTGCCAGCAGCTTAGATTGGGGCGGGAGGGGCTACGAGCAGTACTTC.

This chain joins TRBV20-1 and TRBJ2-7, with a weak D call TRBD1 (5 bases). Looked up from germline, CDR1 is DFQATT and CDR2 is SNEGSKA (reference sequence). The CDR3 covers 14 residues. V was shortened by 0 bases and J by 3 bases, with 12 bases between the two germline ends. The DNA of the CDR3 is TGCAGTGCTAGAGATGGGGCGGATAACTACGAGCAGTACTTC. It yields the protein CSARDGADNYEQYF.

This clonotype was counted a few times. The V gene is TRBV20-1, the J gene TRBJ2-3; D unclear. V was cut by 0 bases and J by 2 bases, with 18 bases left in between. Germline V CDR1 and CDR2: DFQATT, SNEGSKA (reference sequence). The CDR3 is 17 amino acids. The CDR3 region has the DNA TGCAGTGCTAGAGATGAAATTCTACCTTCTCTCACAGATACGCAGTATTTT. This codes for CSARDEILPSLTDTQYF.

CDR3 bases: TGCAGCGTTGTGGGGGTTAACACCGGGGAGCTGTTTTTT. It translates to CSVVGVNTGELFF. This chain links TRBV29-1 with TRBJ2-2, with D perhaps given as TRBD1 or TRBD2 (5 bases each). This CDR3 contains 13 residues. Trimming removed 4 bases from V and 2 bases from J, with 8 bases in between. CDR1 and CDR2 (germline): SQVTM, ANQGSEA.

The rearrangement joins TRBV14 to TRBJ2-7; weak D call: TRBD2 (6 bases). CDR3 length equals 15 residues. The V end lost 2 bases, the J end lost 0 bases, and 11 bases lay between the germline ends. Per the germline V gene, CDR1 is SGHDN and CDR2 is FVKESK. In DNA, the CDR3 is TGTGCCAGCAGCCAAAGAGCTAGCGTCTCCTACGAGCAGTACTTC. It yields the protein CASSQRASVSYEQYF.

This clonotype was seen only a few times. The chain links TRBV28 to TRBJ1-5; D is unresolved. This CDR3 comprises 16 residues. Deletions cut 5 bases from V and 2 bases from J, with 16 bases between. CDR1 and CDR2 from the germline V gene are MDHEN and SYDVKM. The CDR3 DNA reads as TGTGCCAGCAGTAGAAAAACCGCCCAGGGCAATCAGCCCCAGCATTTT. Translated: CASSRKTAQGNQPQHF.

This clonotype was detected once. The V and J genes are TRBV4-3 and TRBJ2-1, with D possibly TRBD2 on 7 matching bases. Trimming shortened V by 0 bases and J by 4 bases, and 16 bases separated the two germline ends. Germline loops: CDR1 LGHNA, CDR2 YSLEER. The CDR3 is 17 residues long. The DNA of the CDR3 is TGCGCCAGCAGCCAAGACACTAGCGAAGGGGGGTACAATGAGCAGTTCTTC. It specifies CASSQDTSEGGYNEQFF.

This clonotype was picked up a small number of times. The CDR3 DNA reads as TGTGCCTGGAGCCTCAGGGGGGGTAGCAATCAGCCCCAGCATTTT. Protein product: CAWSLRGGSNQPQHF. The rearrangement links TRBV30 to TRBJ1-5; 7 bases map to TRBD1. The germline CDR1 and CDR2 sequences are GTSNPN and SVGIG (reference sequence). This CDR3 is 15 amino acids long. Germline trimming cut 3 bases from V and 0 bases from J; bases unmatched to any gene: 5.

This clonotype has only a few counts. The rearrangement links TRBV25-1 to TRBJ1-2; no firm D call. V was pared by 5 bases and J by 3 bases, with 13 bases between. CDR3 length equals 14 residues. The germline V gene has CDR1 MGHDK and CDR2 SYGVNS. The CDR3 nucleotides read TGTGCCAGCAGTAATACTTCAACCTACTATGGCTACACCTTC. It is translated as CASSNTSTYYGYTF.

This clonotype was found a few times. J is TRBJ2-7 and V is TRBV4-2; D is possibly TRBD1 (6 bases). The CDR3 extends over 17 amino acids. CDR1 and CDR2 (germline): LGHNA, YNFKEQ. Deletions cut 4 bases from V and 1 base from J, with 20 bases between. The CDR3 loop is CASSLNPRTVGSYEQYF. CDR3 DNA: TGTGCCAGCAGCCTAAACCCACGGACAGTCGGTTCCTACGAGCAGTACTTC.